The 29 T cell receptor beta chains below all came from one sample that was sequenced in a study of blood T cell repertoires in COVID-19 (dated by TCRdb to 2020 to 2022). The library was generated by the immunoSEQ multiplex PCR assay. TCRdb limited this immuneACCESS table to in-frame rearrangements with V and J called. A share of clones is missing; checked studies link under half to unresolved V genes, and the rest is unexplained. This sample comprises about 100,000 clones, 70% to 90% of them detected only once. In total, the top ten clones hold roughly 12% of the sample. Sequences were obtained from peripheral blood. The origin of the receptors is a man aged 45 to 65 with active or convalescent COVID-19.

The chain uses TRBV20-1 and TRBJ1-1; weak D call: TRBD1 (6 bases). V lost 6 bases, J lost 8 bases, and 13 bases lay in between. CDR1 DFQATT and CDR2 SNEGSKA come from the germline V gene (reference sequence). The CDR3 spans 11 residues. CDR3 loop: CSADFGGEAFF. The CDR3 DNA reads TGCAGTGCGGACTTTGGGGGCGAAGCTTTCTTT.

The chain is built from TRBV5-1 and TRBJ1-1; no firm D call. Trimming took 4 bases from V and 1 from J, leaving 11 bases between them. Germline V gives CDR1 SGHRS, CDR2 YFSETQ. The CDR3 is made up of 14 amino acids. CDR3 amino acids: CASSLGLGNTEAFF. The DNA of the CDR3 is TGCGCCAGCAGCCTAGGCCTGGGGAACACTGAAGCTTTCTTT. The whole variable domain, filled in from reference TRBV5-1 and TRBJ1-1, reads KAGVTQTPRYLIKTRGQQVTLSCSPISGHRSVSWYQQTPGQGLQFLFEYFSETQRNKGNFPGRFSGRQFSNSRSEMNVSTLELGDSALYLCASSLGLGNTEAFFGQGTRLTVV.

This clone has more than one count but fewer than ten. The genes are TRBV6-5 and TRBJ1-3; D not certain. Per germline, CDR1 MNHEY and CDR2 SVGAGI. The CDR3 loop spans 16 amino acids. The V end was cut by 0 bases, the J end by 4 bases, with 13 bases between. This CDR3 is CASSYSGGYLGNTIYF. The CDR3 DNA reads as TGTGCCAGCAGTTACTCGGGAGGATACCTAGGAAACACCATATATTTT.

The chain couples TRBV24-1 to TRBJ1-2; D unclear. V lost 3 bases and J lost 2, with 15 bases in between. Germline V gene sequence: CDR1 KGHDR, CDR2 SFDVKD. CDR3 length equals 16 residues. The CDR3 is CATSDPIKTGNYGYTF. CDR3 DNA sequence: TGTGCCACCAGTGATCCCATTAAGACGGGGAACTATGGCTACACCTTC.

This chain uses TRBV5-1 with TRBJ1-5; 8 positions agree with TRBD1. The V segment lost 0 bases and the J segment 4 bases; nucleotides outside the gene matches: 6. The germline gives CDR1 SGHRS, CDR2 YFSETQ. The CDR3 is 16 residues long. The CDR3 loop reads CASSLGGTGANQPQHF. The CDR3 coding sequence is TGCGCCAGCAGCTTGGGTGGGACAGGTGCGAATCAGCCCCAGCATTTT.

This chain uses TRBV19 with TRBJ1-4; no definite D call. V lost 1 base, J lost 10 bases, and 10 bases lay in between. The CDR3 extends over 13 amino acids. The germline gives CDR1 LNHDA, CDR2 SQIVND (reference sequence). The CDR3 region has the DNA TGTGCCAGTAGTATAGGCATTGCCGGAAAACTGTTTTTT. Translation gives CASSIGIAGKLFF.

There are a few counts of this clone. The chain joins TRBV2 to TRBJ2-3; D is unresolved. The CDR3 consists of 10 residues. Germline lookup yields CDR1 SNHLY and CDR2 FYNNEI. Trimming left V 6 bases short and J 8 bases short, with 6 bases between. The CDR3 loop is CASSVLTQYF. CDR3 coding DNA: TGTGCCAGCAGCGTACTTACGCAGTATTTT.

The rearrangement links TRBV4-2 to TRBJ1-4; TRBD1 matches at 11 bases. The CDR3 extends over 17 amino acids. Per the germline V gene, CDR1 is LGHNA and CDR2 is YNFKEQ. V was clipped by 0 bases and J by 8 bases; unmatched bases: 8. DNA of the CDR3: TGTGCCAGCAGCCAAGAACTTGTCGGACAGGGGGCGGAAAAACTGTTTTTT. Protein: CASSQELVGQGAEKLFF.

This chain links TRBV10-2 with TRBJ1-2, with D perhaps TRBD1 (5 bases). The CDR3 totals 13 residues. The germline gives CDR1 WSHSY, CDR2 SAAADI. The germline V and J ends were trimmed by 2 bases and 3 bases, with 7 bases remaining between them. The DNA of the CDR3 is TGCGCCAGCAGTGAGGGGGCTGACTATGGCTACACCTTC. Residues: CASSEGADYGYTF.

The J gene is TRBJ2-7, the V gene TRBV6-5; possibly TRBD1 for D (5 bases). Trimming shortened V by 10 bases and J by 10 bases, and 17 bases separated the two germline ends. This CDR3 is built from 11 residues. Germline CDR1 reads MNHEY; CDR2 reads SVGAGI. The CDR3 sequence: CATRTDSSQYF. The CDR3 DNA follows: TGTGCCACACGGACCGACAGCTCCCAGTACTTC.

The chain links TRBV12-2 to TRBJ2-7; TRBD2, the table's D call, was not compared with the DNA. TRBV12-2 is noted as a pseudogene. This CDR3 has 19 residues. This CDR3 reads CASRLAPPFGAGETDEQYF. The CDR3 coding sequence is TGTGCAAGTCGCTTAGCGCCCCCGTTTGGGGCGGGAGAAACCGACGAGCAGTACTTC.

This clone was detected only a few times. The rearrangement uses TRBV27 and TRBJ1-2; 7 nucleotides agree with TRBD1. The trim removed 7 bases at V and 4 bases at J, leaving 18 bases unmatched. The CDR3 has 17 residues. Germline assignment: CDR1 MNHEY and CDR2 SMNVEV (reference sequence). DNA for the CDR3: TGTGCCAGCACCGCGAACCAGGGGGTTCGCAGCCTCTATGGCTACACCTTC. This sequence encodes CASTANQGVRSLYGYTF.

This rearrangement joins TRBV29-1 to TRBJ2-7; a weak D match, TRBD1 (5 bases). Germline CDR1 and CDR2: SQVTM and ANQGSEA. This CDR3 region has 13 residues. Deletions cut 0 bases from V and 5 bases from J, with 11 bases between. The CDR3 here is CSVEDPGINEQYF. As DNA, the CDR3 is TGCAGCGTTGAAGATCCAGGGATTAACGAGCAGTACTTC.

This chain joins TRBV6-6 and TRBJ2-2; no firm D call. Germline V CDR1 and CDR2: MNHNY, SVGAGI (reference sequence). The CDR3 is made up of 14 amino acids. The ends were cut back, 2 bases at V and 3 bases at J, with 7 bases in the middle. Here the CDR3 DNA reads TGTGCCAGCAGTTACCTCGACTACACCGGGGAGCTGTTTTTT. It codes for CASSYLDYTGELFF.

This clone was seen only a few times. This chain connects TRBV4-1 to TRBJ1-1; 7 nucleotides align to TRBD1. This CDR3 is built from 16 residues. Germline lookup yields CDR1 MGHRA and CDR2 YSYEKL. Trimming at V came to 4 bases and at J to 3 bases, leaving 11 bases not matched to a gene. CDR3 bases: TGCGCCAGCAGCCGATCGAGGGGGACAGATGACACTGAAGCTTTCTTT. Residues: CASSRSRGTDDTEAFF.

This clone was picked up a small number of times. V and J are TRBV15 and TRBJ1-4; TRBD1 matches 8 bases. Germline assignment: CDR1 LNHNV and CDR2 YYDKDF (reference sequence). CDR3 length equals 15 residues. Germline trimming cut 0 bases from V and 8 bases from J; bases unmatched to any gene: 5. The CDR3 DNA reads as TGTGCCACCAGCAGAGAAGACAGGGGTTGGGAAAAACTGTTTTTT. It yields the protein CATSREDRGWEKLFF.

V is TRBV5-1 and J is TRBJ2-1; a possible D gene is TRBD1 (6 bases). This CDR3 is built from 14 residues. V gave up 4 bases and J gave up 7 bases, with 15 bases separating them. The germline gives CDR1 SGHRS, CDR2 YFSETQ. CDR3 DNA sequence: TGCGCCAGCAGCCTTATACAGGGAGATAATGAGCAGTTCTTC. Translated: CASSLIQGDNEQFF.

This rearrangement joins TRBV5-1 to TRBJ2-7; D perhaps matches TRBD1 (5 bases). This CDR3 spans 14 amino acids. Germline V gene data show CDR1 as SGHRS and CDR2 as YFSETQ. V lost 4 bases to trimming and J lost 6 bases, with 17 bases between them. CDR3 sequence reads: CASSLRSQGFEQYF. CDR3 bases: TGCGCCAGCAGCCTCCGATCTCAGGGATTCGAGCAGTACTTC.

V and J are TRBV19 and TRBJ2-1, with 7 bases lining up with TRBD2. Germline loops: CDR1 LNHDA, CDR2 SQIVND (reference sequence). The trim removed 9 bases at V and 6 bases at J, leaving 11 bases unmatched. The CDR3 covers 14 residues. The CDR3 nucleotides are TGTGCCAGCCGATCGGGAGGAGTACGCAATGAGCAGTTCTTC. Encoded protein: CASRSGGVRNEQFF.

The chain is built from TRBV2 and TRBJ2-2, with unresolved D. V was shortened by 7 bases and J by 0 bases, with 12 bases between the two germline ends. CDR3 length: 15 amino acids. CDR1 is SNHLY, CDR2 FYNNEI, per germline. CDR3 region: CASTFSTTNTGELFF. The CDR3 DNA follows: TGTGCCAGCACTTTCTCAACTACGAACACCGGGGAGCTGTTTTTT.

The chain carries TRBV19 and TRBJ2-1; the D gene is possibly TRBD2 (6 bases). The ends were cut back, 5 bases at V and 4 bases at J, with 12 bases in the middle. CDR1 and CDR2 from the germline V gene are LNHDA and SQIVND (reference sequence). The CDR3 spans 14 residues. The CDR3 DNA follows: TGTGCCAGTAGTCTCAGACTAGGTTACAATGAGCAGTTCTTC. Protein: CASSLRLGYNEQFF.

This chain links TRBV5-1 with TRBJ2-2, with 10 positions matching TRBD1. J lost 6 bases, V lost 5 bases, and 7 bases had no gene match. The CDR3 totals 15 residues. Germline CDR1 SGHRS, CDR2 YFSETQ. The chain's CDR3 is CASRTGTGAPGELFF. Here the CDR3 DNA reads TGCGCCAGCAGAACCGGGACAGGGGCCCCCGGGGAGCTGTTTTTT.

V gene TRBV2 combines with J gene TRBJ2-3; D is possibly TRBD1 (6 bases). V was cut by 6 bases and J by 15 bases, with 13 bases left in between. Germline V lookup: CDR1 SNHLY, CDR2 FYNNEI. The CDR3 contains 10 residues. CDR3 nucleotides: TGTGCCAGCAGAGCCGGGACAAATTATTTT. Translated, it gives CASRAGTNYF.

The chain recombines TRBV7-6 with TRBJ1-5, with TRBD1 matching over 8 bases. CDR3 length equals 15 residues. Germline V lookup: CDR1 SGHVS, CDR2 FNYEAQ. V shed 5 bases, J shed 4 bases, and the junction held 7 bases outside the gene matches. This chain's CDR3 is CASSPDRGRNQPQHF. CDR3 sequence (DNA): TGTGCCAGCAGCCCCGACAGGGGCCGGAATCAGCCCCAGCATTTT.

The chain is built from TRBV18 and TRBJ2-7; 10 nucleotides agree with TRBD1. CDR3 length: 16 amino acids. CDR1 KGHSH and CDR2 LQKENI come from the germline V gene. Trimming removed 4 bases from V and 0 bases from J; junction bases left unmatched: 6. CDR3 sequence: CASSQRQGASSYEQYF. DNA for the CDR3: TGTGCCAGCTCACAACGACAGGGGGCGAGCTCCTACGAGCAGTACTTC.

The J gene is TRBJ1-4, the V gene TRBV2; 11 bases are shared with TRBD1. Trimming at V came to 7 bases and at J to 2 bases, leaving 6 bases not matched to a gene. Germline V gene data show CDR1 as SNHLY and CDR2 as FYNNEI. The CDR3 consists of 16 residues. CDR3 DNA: TGTGCCAGCAATGGACAGGGGGCTGCTACTAATGAAAAACTGTTTTTT. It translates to CASNGQGAATNEKLFF.

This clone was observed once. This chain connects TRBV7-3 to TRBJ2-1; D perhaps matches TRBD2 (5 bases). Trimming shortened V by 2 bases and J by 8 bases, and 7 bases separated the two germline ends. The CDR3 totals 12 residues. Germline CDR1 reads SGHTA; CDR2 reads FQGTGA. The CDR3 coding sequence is TGTGCCAGCAGCTTAGACGGGGATGAGCAGTTCTTC. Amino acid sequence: CASSLDGDEQFF.

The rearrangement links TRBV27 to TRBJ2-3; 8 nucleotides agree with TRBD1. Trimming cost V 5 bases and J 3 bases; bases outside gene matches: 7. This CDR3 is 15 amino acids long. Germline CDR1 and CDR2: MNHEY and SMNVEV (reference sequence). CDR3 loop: CASSPRTGLTDTQYF. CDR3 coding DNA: TGTGCCAGCAGTCCCCGGACAGGGCTAACAGATACGCAGTATTTT.

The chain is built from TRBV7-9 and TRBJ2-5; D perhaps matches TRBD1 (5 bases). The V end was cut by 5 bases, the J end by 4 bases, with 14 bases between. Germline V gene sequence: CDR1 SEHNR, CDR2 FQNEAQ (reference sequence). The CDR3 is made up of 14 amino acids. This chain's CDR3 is CASSPSERGETQYF. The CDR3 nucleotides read TGTGCCAGCAGCCCAAGTGAAAGGGGAGAGACCCAGTACTTC.